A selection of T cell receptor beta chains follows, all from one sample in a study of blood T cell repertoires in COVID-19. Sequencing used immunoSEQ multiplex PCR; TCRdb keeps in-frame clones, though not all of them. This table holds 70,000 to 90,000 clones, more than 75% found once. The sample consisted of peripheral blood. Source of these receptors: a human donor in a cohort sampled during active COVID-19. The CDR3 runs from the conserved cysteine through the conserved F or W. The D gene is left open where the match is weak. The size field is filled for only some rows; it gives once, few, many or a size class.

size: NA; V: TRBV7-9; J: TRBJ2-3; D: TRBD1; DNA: TGTGCCAGCAGACAGGACAGGGGGTTTACAGATACGCAGTATTTT; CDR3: CASRQDRGFTDTQYF
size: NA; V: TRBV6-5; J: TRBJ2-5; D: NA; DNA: TGTGCCAGCAATGCAGTAAAAGAGACCCAGTACTTC; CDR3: CASNAVKETQYF
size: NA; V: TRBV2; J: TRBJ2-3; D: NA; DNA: TGTGCCACCCGGAGCGACACAGATACGCAGTATTTT; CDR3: CATRSDTDTQYF
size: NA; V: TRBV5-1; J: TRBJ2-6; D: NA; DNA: TGCGCCAGCAGCCCCGGGGGGCGAGGTGGGGCCAACGTCCTGACTTTC; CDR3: CASSPGGRGGANVLTF
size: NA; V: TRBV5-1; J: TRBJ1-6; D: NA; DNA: TGCGCCAGCAGCTATACCGGAGATAATTCACCCCTCCACTTT; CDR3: CASSYTGDNSPLHF
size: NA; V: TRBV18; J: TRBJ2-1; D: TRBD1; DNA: TGTGCCAGCTCACCGCTCCGGGACAGGTACAATGAGCAGTTCTTC; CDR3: CASSPLRDRYNEQFF
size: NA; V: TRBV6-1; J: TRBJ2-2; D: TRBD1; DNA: TGTGCCAGCAGTGGCCTAGGACAGGGGAGTATCGGGGAGCTGTTTTTT; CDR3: CASSGLGQGSIGELFF
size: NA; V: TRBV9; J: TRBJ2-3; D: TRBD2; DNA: TGTGCCAGCACACTAGCGGGGGGGTTAGGAGATACGCAGTATTTT; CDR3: CASTLAGGLGDTQYF
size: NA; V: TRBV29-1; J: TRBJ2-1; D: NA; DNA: TGCAGCGTTGTCACCTACAATGAGCAGTTCTTC; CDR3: CSVVTYNEQFF
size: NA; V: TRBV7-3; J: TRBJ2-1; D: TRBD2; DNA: TGTGCCAGCAGTCCCCTAGCGGGAGTATTGAATGAGCAGTTCTTC; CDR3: CASSPLAGVLNEQFF
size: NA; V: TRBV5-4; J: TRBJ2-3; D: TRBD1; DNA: TGTGCCAGCAGCGAACAGGGGGCCTCGCAGTATTTT; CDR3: CASSEQGASQYF
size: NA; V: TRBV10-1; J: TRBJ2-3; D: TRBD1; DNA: TGCGCCAGCAGTCCCGGACAGGGTCCGCGTACGCAGTATTTT; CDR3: CASSPGQGPRTQYF
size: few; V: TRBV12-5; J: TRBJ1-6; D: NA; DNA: TGTGCTAGTGGTTTGGAGGGGGATTCACCCCTCCACTTT; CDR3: CASGLEGDSPLHF
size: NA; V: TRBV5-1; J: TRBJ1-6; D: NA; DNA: TGCGCCAGCAGCTTGGAACCAGGGGTGCCCCTCCACTTT; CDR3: CASSLEPGVPLHF
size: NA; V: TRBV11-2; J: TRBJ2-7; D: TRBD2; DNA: TGTGCCAGCAGCTGGCTAGCGGGGGTCTACGAGCAGTACTTC; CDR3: CASSWLAGVYEQYF
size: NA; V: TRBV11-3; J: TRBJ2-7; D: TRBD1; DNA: TGTGCCAGCAGCTTCCAAGGAACGGGACAGGGTCCCTACGAGCAGTACTTC; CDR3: CASSFQGTGQGPYEQYF
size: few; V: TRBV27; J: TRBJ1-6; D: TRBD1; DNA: TGTGCCAGCAGTCTCTTCCAGGGGGCTCCTTCACCCCTCCACTTT; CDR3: CASSLFQGAPSPLHF
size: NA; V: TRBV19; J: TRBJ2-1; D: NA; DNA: TGTGCCACCACGCACAGGAGTAGGAGTGATGAGCAGTTCTTC; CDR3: CATTHRSRSDEQFF
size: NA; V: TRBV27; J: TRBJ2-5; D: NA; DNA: TGTGCCAGCAGTTCCGGGACACGAGCCCTAGAGACCCAGTACTTC; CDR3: CASSSGTRALETQYF
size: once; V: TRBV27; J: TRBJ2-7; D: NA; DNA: TGTGCCAGCAGCCGGCAGGACAACTACGAGCAGTACTTC; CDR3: CASSRQDNYEQYF
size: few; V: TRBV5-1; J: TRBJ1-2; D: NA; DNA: TGCGCCAGCAGCTTGGCAGGGGAGGGCTATGGCTACACCTTC; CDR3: CASSLAGEGYGYTF
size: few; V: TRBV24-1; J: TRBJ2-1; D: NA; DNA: TGTGCCACCAGTGAGGGTCCAACAGGGACGGACGAGCAGTTCTTC; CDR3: CATSEGPTGTDEQFF
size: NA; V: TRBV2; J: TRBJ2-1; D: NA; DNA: TGTGCCAGCAGAACCTGGGCACCGAGCTCCTACAATGAGCAGTTCTTC; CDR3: CASRTWAPSSYNEQFF
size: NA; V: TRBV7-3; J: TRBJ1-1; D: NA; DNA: TGTGCCAGCAGCCTAAGTCGCGCAGGGGACACTGAAGCTTTCTTT; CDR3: CASSLSRAGDTEAFF
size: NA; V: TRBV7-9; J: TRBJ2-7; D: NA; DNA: TGTGCCAGCAGCCCGCAGTCCTACGAGCAGTACTTC; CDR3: CASSPQSYEQYF
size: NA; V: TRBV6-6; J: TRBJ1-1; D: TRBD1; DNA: TGTGCCAGCAGTCACAGACAGGGTTTAGACACTGAAGCTTTCTTT; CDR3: CASSHRQGLDTEAFF
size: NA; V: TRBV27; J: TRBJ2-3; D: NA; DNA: TGTGCCAGCAGTTTATGGGCAGAGCCCACAGATACGCAGTATTTT; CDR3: CASSLWAEPTDTQYF
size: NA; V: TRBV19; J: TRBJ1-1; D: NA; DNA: TGTGCCAGTAACCCCGGGGGGCGGAACACTGAAGCTTTCTTT; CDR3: CASNPGGRNTEAFF
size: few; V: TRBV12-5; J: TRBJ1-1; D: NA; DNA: TGTGCTAGTGGTTTGTTGGCGAACACTGAAGCTTTCTTT; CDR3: CASGLLANTEAFF
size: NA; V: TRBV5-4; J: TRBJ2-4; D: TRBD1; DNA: TGTGCCAGCAGGTACACAGGGGCGTCCAAAAACATTCAGTACTTC; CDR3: CASRYTGASKNIQYF
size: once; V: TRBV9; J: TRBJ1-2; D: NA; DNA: TGTGCCAGCAGCCTCCAGCAGGGCACAGGGAATGGCTACACCTTC; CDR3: CASSLQQGTGNGYTF
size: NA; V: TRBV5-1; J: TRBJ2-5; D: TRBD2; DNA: TGCGCCAGCAGTTTTGAACCGGGACTACCCTCGCGGGAGACCCAGTACTTC; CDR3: CASSFEPGLPSRETQYF
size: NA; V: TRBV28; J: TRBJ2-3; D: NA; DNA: TGTGCCAGCCGTGGCGGAGGGTCCACAGATACGCAGTATTTT; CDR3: CASRGGGSTDTQYF
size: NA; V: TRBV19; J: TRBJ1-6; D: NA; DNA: TGTGCCAGTAGTGACAGGAATTCACCCCTCCACTTT; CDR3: CASSDRNSPLHF
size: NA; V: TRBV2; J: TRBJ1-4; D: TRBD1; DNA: TGTGCCAGCAGGGGGGGACAGGGTCCAGAAAAACTGTTTTTT; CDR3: CASRGGQGPEKLFF
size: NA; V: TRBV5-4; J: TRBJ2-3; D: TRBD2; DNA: TGTGCCAGCAGCTTCGGGGGGGGGAGCACAGATACGCAGTATTTT; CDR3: CASSFGGGSTDTQYF
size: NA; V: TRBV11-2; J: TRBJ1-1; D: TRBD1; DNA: TGTGCCAGCAGTTTTACAGGGGGCGCAGAGATAGCTTTCTTT; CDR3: CASSFTGGAEIAFF
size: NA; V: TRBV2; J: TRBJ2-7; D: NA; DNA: TGTGCCAGCAGTGAAGGGCCTTCCTACGAGCAGTACTTC; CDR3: CASSEGPSYEQYF
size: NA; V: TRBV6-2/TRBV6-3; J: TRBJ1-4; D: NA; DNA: TGTGCCAGCAGTTGGAGGGAAAAACTGTTTTTT; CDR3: CASSWREKLFF
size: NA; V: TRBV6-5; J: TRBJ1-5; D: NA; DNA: TGTGCCAGCAGTAGGGGGTTTGATAGCAATCAGCCCCAGCATTTT; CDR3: CASSRGFDSNQPQHF
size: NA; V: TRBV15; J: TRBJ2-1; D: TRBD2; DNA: TGTGCCACCAGCAGGCGGGGCGGGGGCTCCTACAATGAGCAGTTCTTC; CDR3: CATSRRGGGSYNEQFF